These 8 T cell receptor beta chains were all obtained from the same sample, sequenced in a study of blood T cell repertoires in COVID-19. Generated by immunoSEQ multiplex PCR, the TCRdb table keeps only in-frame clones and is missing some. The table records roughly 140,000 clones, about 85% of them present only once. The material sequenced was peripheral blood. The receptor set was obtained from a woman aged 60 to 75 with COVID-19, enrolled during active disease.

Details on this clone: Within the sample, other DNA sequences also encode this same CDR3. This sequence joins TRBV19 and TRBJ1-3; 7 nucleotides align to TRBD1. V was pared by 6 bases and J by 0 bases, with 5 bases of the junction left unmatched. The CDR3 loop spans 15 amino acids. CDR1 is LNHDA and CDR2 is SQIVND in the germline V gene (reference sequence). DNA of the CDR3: TGTGCCAGTAGACCCGCAGGGGGCTCTGGAAACACCATATATTTT. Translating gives CASRPAGGSGNTIYF.

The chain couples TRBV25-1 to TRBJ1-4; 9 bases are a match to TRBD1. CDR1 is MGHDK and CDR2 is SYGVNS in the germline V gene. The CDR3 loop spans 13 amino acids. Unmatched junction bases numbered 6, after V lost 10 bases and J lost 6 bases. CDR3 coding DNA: TGTGCCACTACAGGGGGCGCGGATGAAAAACTGTTTTTT. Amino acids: CATTGGADEKLFF.

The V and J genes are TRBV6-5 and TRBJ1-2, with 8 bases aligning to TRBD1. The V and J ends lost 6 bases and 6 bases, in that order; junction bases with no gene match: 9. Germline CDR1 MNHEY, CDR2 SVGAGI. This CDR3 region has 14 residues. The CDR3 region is CASRRTGKGDGYTF. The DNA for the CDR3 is TGTGCCAGCAGGAGGACAGGGAAGGGAGATGGCTACACCTTC.

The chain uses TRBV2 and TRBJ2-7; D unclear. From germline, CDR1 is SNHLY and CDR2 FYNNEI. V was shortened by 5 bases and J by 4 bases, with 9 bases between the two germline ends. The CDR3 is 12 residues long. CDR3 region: CASSSQHYEQYV. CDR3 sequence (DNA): TGTGCCAGCAGTTCACAGCATTACGAGCAGTACGTC.

CDR3 coding DNA: TGTGCCTGGGAACCGGGACAGTTGGATAATTCACCCCTCCACTTT. This encodes CAWEPGQLDNSPLHF. The V and J genes are TRBV30 and TRBJ1-6, with 7 bases identical to TRBD1. Germline CDR1 GTSNPN, CDR2 SVGIG (reference sequence). This CDR3 spans 15 amino acids. V shed 5 bases and J 5 bases; nucleotides not matched to a gene: 9.

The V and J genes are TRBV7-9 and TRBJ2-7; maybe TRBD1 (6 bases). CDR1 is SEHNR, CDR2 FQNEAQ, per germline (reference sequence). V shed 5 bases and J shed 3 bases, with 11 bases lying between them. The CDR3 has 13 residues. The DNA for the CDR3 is TGTGCCAGCAGCGATAGGACAGACTACGAGCAGTACTTC. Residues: CASSDRTDYEQYF.

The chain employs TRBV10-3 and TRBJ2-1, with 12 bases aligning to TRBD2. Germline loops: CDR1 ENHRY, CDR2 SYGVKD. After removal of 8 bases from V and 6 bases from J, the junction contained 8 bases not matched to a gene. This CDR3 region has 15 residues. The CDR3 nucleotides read TGTGCCATCTCGAAACCTAGCGGGAGGGGCAATGAGCAGTTCTTC. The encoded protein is CAISKPSGRGNEQFF.

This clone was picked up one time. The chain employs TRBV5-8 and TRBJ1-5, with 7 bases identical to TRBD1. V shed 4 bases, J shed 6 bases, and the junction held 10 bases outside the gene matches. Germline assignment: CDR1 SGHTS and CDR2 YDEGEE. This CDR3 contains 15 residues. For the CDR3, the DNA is TGTGCCAGCAGCACAAATACAGGGGTTTTTCAGCCCCAGCATTTT. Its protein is CASSTNTGVFQPQHF.